This TCR beta chain was documented in a study of shared clonotypes between healthy human individuals. Looking at the study overall: Serving as donors were two women and three men, whose ages spanned 18 to 49.

The authors ran unsorted PBMC replicate PCRs on about 300 ng DNA, around 33,000 T cell genomes. TCRdb's copy holds only in-frame clones and misses some; the assay was immunoSEQ multiplex PCR. The repertoire holds about 460,000 clones, with more than 70% as singletons. V was cut by 5 bases and J by 0 bases, with 14 bases left in between. Germline loops: CDR1 MNHEY, CDR2 SMNVEV (reference sequence). This CDR3 contains 15 residues. Nashville, Tennessee was home to all donors, who were Caucasian adults. This rearrangement joins TRBV27 to TRBJ2-7; D might be TRBD2 (6 bases). Sample: PBMCs. The receptor comes from a woman between 35 and 50 years old in good health. Some clones in this sample may be carry-over from other donors' samples. In nucleotides, the CDR3 is TGTGCCAGCAGTCCAGGACCAGCGGGCTCCTACGAGCAGTACTTC. Its protein is CASSPGPAGSYEQYF.